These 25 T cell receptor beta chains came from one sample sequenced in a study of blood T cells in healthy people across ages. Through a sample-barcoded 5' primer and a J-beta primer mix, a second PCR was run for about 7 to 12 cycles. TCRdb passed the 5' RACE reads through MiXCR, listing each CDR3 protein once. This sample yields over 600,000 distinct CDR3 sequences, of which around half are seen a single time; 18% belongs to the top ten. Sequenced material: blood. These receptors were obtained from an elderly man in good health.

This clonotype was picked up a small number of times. The CDR3 nucleotides read TGTGCCAGCAGCTTAGAACAGGGAAGGTCCTACGAGCAGTACTTC. Residues: CASSLEQGRSYEQYF. The chain combines TRBV7-2 with TRBJ2-7; possible D gene TRBD1, 6 bases. The CDR3 extends over 15 amino acids. Deletions cut 1 base from V and 1 base from J, with 11 bases between. In germline, CDR1 is SGHTA, CDR2 FQGNSA.

The CDR3, as DNA: TGTGCCAGCAGTTTACGCGGGAGTGCCGGGTACGAGCAGTACTTC. It specifies CASSLRGSAGYEQYF. This rearrangement joins TRBV12-3 or TRBV12-4 to TRBJ2-7, with 7 bases fitting TRBD2. CDR3 size: 15 residues. The ends lost 2 bases at V and 4 bases at J; junction bases unmatched: 8.

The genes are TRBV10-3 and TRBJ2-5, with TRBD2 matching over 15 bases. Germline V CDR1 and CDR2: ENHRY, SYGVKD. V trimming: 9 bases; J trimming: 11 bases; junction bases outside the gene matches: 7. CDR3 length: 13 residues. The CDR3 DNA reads TGTGCCATGGGACTAGCGGGAGGTAATGAGCAGTACTTC. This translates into CAMGLAGGNEQYF.

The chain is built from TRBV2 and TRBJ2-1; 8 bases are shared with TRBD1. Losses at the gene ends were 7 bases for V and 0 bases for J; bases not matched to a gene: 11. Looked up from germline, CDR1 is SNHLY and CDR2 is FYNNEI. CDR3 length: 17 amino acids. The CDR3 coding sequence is TGTGCCAGCAATTGGCAGGGGGCTCCTCACTCCTACAATGAGCAGTTCTTC. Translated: CASNWQGAPHSYNEQFF. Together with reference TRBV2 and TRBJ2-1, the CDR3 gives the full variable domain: EPEVTQTPSHQVTQMGQEVILRCVPISNHLYFYWYRQILGQKVEFLVSFYNNEISEKSEIFDDQFSVERPDGSNFTLKIRSTKLEDSAMYFCASNWQGAPHSYNEQFFGPGTRLTVL.

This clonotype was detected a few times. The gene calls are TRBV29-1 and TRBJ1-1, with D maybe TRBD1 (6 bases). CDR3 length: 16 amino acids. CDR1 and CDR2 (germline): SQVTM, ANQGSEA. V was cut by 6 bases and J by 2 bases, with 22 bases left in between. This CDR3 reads CSVITLLGQPNTEAFF. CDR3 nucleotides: TGCAGCGTCATCACTTTACTAGGACAGCCTAACACTGAAGCTTTCTTT.

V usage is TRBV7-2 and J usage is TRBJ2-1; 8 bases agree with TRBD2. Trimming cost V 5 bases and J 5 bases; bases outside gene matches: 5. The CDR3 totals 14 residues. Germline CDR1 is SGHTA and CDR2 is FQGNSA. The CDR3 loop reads CASSPALADNEQFF. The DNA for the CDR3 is TGTGCCAGCAGCCCGGCACTAGCGGACAATGAGCAGTTCTTC.

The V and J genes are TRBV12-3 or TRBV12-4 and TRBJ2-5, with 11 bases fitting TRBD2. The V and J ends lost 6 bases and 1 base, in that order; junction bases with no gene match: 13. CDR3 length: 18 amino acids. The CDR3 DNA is TGTGCCAGCAGCCTGATGCTTCCCGGGACTAGCGGCCAAGAGACCCAGTACTTC. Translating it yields CASSLMLPGTSGQETQYF.

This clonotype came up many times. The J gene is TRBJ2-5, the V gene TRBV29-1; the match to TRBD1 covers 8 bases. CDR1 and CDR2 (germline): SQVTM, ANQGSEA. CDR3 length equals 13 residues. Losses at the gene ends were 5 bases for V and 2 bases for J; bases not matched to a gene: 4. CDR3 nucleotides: TGCAGCGTTACAGGGGGTGGACAAGAGACCCAGTACTTC. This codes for CSVTGGGQETQYF. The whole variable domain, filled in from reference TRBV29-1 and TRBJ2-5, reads SAVISQKPSRDICQRGTSLTIQCQVDSQVTMMFWYRQQPGQSLTLIATANQGSEATYESGFVIDKFPISRPNLTFSTLTVSNMSPEDSSIYLCSVTGGGQETQYFGPGTRLLVL.

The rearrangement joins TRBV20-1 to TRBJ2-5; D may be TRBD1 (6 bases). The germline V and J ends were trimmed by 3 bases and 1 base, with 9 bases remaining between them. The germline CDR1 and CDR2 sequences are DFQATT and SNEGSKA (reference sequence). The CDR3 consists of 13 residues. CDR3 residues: CSARGQLQETQYF. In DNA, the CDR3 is TGCAGTGCTAGGGGACAACTCCAAGAGACCCAGTACTTC.

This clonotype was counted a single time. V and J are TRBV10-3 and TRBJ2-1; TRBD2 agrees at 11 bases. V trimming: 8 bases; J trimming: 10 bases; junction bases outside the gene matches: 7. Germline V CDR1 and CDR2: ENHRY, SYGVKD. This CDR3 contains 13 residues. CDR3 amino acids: CAIVQGLADEQFF. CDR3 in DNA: TGTGCCATCGTCCAGGGACTAGCGGACGAGCAGTTCTTC.

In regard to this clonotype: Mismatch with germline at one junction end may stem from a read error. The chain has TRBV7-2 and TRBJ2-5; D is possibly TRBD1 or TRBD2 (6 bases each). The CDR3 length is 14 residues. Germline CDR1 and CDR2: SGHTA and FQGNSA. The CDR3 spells CAGSLKGGKETQYF. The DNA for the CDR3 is TGTGCCGGCAGCTTAAAGGGGGGCAAAGAGACCCAGTACTTC.

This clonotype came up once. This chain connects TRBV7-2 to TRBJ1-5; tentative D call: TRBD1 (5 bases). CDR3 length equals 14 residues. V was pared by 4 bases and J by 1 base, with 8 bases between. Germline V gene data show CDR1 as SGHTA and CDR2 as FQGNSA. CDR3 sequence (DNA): TGTGCCAGCAGCTACAGGAGGAGCAATCAGCCCCAGCATTTT. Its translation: CASSYRRSNQPQHF.

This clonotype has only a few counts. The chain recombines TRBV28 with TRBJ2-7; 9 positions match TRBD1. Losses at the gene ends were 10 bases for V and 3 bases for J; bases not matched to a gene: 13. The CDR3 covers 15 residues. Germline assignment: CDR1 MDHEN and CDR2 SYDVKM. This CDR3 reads CATLTGQGKLYEQYF. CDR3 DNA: TGTGCCACCCTGACCGGACAGGGGAAGCTCTACGAGCAGTACTTC.

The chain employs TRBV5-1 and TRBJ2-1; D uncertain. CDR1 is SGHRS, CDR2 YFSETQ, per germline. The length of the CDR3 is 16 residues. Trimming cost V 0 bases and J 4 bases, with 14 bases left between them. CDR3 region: CASSLEAPGPYNEQFF. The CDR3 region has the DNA TGCGCCAGCAGCTTGGAGGCCCCTGGACCGTACAATGAGCAGTTCTTC. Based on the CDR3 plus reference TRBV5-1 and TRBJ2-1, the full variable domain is KAGVTQTPRYLIKTRGQQVTLSCSPISGHRSVSWYQQTPGQGLQFLFEYFSETQRNKGNFPGRFSGRQFSNSRSEMNVSTLELGDSALYLCASSLEAPGPYNEQFFGPGTRLTVL.

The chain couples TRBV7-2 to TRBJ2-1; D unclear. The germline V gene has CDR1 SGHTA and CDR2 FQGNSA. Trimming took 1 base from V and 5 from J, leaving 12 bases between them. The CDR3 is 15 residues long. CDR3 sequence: CASSLEINPDNEQFF. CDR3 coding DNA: TGTGCCAGCAGCTTAGAAATAAACCCCGACAATGAGCAGTTCTTC.

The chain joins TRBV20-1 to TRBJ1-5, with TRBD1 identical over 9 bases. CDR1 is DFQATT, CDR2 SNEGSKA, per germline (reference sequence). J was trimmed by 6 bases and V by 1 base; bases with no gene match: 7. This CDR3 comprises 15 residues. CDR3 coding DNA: TGCAGTGCTAGAGGGGGACAGGGAATGAGTCAGCCCCAGCATTTT. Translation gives CSARGGQGMSQPQHF.

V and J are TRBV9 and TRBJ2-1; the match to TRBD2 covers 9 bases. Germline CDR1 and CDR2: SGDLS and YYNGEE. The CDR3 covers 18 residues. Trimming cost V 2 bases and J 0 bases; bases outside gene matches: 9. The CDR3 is CASSVDTSGPSSYNEQFF. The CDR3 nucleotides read TGTGCCAGCAGCGTCGACACTAGCGGGCCTAGCTCCTACAATGAGCAGTTCTTC.

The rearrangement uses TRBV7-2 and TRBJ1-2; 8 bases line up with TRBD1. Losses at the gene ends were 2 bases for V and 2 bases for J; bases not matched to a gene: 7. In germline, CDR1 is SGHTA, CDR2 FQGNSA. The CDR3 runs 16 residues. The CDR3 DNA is TGTGCCAGCAGCTTACAGGGGGCTAATTTAAACTATGGCTACACCTTC. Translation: CASSLQGANLNYGYTF. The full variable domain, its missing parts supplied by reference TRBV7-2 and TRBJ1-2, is GAGVSQSPSNKVTEKGKDVELRCDPISGHTALYWYRQSLGQGLEFLIYFQGNSAPDKSGLPSDRFSAERTGGSVSTLTIQRTQQEDSAVYLCASSLQGANLNYGYTFGSGTRLTVV.

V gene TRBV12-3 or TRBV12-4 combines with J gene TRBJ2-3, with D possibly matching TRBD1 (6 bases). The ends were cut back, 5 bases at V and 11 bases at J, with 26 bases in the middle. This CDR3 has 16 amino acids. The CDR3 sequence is CASSPNLGWRTDVQYF. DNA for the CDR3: TGTGCCAGCAGTCCTAATTTGGGTTGGAGGACAGATGTGCAGTATTTT.

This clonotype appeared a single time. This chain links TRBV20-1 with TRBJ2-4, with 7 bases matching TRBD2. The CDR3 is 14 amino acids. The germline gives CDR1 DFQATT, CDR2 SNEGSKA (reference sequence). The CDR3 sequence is CSALGGGPKNIQYF. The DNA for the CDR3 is TGCAGCGCCCTGGGGGGGGGTCCCAAAAACATTCAGTACTTC.

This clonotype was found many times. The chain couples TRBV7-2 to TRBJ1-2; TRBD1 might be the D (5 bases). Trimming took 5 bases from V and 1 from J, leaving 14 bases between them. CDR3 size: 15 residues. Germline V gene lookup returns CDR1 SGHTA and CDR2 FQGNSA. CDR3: CASSIQGSGNYGYTF. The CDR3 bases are TGTGCCAGCAGCATTCAGGGTTCGGGTAACTATGGCTACACCTTC.

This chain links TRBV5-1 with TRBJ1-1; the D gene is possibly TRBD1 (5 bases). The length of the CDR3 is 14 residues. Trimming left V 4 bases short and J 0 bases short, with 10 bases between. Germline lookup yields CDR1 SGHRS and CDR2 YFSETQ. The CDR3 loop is CASSPRGLNTEAFF. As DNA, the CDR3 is TGCGCCAGCAGCCCAAGGGGACTGAACACTGAAGCTTTCTTT.

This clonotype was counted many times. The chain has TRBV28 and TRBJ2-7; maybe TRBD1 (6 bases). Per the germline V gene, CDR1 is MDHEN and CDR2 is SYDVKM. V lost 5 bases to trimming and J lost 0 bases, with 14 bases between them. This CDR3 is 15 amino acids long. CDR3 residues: CASSTPTGVSYEQYF. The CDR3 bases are TGTGCCAGCAGTACTCCGACAGGAGTCTCCTACGAGCAGTACTTC.

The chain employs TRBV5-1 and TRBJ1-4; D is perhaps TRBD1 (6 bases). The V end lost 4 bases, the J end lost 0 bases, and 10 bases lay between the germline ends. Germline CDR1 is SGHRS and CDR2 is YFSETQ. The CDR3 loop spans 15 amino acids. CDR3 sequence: CASSNRDATNEKLFF. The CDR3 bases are TGCGCCAGCAGCAACAGGGACGCAACTAATGAAAAACTGTTTTTT.

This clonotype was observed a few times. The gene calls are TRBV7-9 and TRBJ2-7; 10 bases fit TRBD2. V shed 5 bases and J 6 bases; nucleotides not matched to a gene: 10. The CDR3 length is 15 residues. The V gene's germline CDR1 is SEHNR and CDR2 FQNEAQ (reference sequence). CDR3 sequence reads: CASSTQREGLFEQYF. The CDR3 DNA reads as TGTGCCAGCAGCACCCAGCGGGAGGGCCTTTTCGAGCAGTACTTC.